These 25 T cell receptor beta chains were sequenced from one sample in a study of a mutant IDH1 vaccine in newly diagnosed glioma. Libraries were prepared by immunoSEQ multiplex PCR; TCRdb keeps only in-frame clonotypes and omits some of them. This sample has about 98,000 clones; roughly 89% occur once, and the top ten carry approximately 0.58%. Time point here: baseline, week 1 (first vaccination visit). Treatment in this sample: pre-vaccination baseline after standard-of-care therapy. The sample consisted of PBMCs, taken from a glioma patient treated with radiotherapy, temozolomide or both. All receptors come from a woman in her 50s with glioma.

This rearrangement joins TRBV5-1 to TRBJ2-7; 8 bases match TRBD1. Per germline, CDR1 SGHRS and CDR2 YFSETQ. Losses at the gene ends were 4 bases for V and 6 bases for J; bases not matched to a gene: 3. This CDR3 region has 12 residues. The CDR3 reads CASSVGTGEQYF. For the CDR3, the DNA is TGCGCCAGCAGCGTTGGGACAGGCGAGCAGTACTTC.

The genes are TRBV5-1 and TRBJ2-3; D may match TRBD1 or TRBD2 (5 bases each). The CDR3 extends over 14 amino acids. The germline V gene encodes CDR1 SGHRS and CDR2 YFSETQ. V lost 0 bases to trimming and J lost 7 bases, with 12 bases between them. CDR3 sequence: CASSLERDGNTQYF. The CDR3 DNA follows: TGCGCCAGCAGCTTGGAAAGGGACGGAAATACGCAGTATTTT. Drawing the rest from reference TRBV5-1 and TRBJ2-3, the complete variable domain is KAGVTQTPRYLIKTRGQQVTLSCSPISGHRSVSWYQQTPGQGLQFLFEYFSETQRNKGNFPGRFSGRQFSNSRSEMNVSTLELGDSALYLCASSLERDGNTQYFGPGTRLTVL.

The chain carries TRBV6-5 and TRBJ2-3, with a tentative D call TRBD2 (6 bases). V lost 7 bases, J lost 0 bases, and 11 bases lay in between. Germline V CDR1 and CDR2: MNHEY, SVGAGI. This CDR3 spans 14 amino acids. Here the CDR3 reads CASNRDSSTDTQYF. In DNA, the CDR3 is TGTGCCAGCAATAGGGACTCTAGCACAGATACGCAGTATTTT.

This chain links TRBV18 with TRBJ1-1; the D is unclear. The V end lost 3 bases, the J end lost 4 bases, and 12 bases lay between the germline ends. CDR1 KGHSH and CDR2 LQKENI come from the germline V gene. This CDR3 has 14 amino acids. DNA of the CDR3: TGTGCCAGCTCACCGCGGGAAATTTCCACTGAAGCTTTCTTT. Translating gives CASSPREISTEAFF.

A few counts support this clone. The chain employs TRBV6-6 and TRBJ1-3, with 8 bases aligning to TRBD1. The CDR3 extends over 16 amino acids. The germline CDR1 and CDR2 sequences are MNHNY and SVGAGI (reference sequence). The V and J ends lost 7 bases and 3 bases, in that order; junction bases with no gene match: 11. The CDR3 DNA reads TGTGCCAGCAACCTTTTTCCGGGACAGGATGGAAACACCATATATTTT. Translation gives CASNLFPGQDGNTIYF.

This sequence joins TRBV28 and TRBJ1-4, with D unclear. The CDR3 length is 14 residues. V lost 6 bases and J lost 0, with 8 bases in between. Germline-derived CDR1 and CDR2 are MDHEN and SYDVKM. CDR3 sequence reads: CASRGWATNEKLFF. CDR3 sequence (DNA): TGTGCCAGCAGGGGGTGGGCAACTAATGAAAAACTGTTTTTT.

V usage is TRBV4-1 and J usage is TRBJ2-3, with 10 bases identical to TRBD2. Germline CDR1 and CDR2: MGHRA and YSYEKL. The CDR3 runs 15 residues. Trimming removed 3 bases from V and 4 bases from J; junction bases left unmatched: 4. CDR3 region: CASSQLGTSADTQYF. The CDR3 coding sequence is TGCGCCAGCAGCCAGCTTGGGACTAGCGCAGATACGCAGTATTTT.

In its sample, this clone was seen once. This sequence joins TRBV11-2 and TRBJ1-2; maybe TRBD1 (5 bases). Germline assignment: CDR1 SGHAT and CDR2 FQNNGV. V was cut by 4 bases and J by 4 bases, with 13 bases left in between. The CDR3 has 14 residues. As DNA, the CDR3 is TGTGCCAGCAGCTCCAGGGTTGGGAGCTATGGCTACACCTTC. Translating it yields CASSSRVGSYGYTF.

V gene TRBV5-1 combines with J gene TRBJ2-5; 11 bases map to TRBD2. The CDR3 covers 14 residues. CDR1 and CDR2 from the germline V gene are SGHRS and YFSETQ. Trimming took 5 bases from V and 3 from J; bases not matched to a gene: 3. The CDR3 DNA reads as TGCGCCAGCAGATCGGGACTAGCGGAAGAGACCCAGTACTTC. Its translation: CASRSGLAEETQYF.

The table lists this clone with a few counts. The rearrangement uses TRBV30 and TRBJ2-3; D gene ambiguous. With 3 bases removed from V and 0 bases from J, the gap between germline ends came to 7 bases. Per germline, CDR1 GTSNPN and CDR2 SVGIG (reference sequence). There are 13 residues in the CDR3. CDR3 nucleotide sequence: TGTGCCTGGAGGGTGGCTAGCACAGATACGCAGTATTTT. Protein: CAWRVASTDTQYF. Based on the CDR3 plus reference TRBV30 and TRBJ2-3, the full variable domain is SQTIHQWPATLVQPVGSPLSLECTVEGTSNPNLYWYRQAAGRGLQLLFYSVGIGQISSEVPQNLSASRPQDRQFILSSKKLLLSDSGFYLCAWRVASTDTQYFGPGTRLTVL.

The CDR3 loop is CASSYGSAGGEQFF. CDR3 in DNA: TGTGCCAGCAGTTATGGTAGCGCGGGGGGTGAGCAGTTCTTC. V gene TRBV6-5 combines with J gene TRBJ2-1; the match to TRBD2 covers 8 bases. J was trimmed by 9 bases and V by 3 bases; bases with no gene match: 7. The CDR3 totals 14 residues. CDR1 is MNHEY and CDR2 is SVGAGI in the germline V gene.

J is TRBJ2-5 and V is TRBV13; D perhaps matches TRBD1 (5 bases). With the DNA end fitting TRBJ2-7 better, the J assignment may be wrong. The CDR3 extends over 14 amino acids. Looked up from germline, CDR1 is PRHDT and CDR2 is FYEKMQ (reference sequence). CDR3 coding DNA: TGTGCCAGCAGCTTAAACAGGATAGGCTACGAGCAGTACTTC. It encodes CASSLNRIGYEQYF.

J is TRBJ2-7 and V is TRBV18; weak D call: TRBD1 (5 bases). V dropped 3 bases and J dropped 2 bases, with 8 bases sitting between them. The CDR3 spans 13 residues. CDR1 and CDR2 (germline): KGHSH, LQKENI. The CDR3 nucleotides are TGTGCCAGCTCACCGATGGGGCCCTACGAGCAGTACTTC. Protein sequence: CASSPMGPYEQYF.

CDR3: CASSLFRVYTDTQYF. CDR3 in DNA: TGTGCCAGCAGCTTATTCAGGGTTTACACAGATACGCAGTATTTT. The chain links TRBV5-6 to TRBJ2-3; a weak D match, TRBD1 (5 bases). From germline, CDR1 is SGHDT and CDR2 YYEEEE. V dropped 2 bases and J dropped 2 bases, with 12 bases sitting between them. The CDR3 spans 15 residues.

V usage is TRBV27 and J usage is TRBJ1-2, with D perhaps TRBD1 (6 bases). Germline CDR1 reads MNHEY; CDR2 reads SMNVEV (reference sequence). Trimming left V 3 bases short and J 4 bases short, with 18 bases between. The CDR3 spans 16 residues. The CDR3 loop is CASSLVFGGAGYGYTF. The CDR3 DNA follows: TGTGCCAGCAGTTTGGTTTTCGGGGGCGCGGGCTATGGCTACACCTTC.

The chain has TRBV6-6 and TRBJ1-5; D ambiguous. The germline CDR1 and CDR2 sequences are MNHNY and SVGAGI (reference sequence). The CDR3 covers 15 residues. Trimming stripped 2 bases from V and 6 bases from J, with 14 bases between. This CDR3 is CASSYEEGGFQPQHF. DNA for the CDR3: TGTGCCAGCAGTTACGAAGAGGGCGGGTTTCAGCCCCAGCATTTT.

The rearrangement joins TRBV11-3 to TRBJ1-1; 7 nucleotides align to TRBD1. Trimming removed 5 bases from V and 5 bases from J; junction bases left unmatched: 8. The CDR3 contains 14 residues. The germline CDR1 and CDR2 sequences are SGHNT and YENEEA. The CDR3 DNA follows: TGTGCCAGCAGCCAAGGAGGGGGCAGGACTGAAGCTTTCTTT. This sequence encodes CASSQGGGRTEAFF.

The chain combines TRBV5-6 with TRBJ2-7; 7 nucleotides match TRBD1. The CDR3 has 15 residues. Looked up from germline, CDR1 is SGHDT and CDR2 is YYEEEE. V shed 4 bases, J shed 4 bases, and the junction held 11 bases outside the gene matches. CDR3 sequence reads: CASSRPGTVNYEQYF. CDR3 DNA: TGTGCCAGCAGCCGCCCCGGGACAGTCAATTACGAGCAGTACTTC.

The chain employs TRBV19 and TRBJ1-5; 9 nucleotides agree with TRBD1. J was trimmed by 2 bases and V by 10 bases; bases with no gene match: 12. Germline V gives CDR1 LNHDA, CDR2 SQIVND (reference sequence). The CDR3 is 16 amino acids. The CDR3 spells CATQGAHTIRNQPQHF. The CDR3 DNA reads as TGTGCCACACAGGGGGCTCATACGATACGCAATCAGCCCCAGCATTTT.

The chain combines TRBV18 with TRBJ2-2; tentatively, D is TRBD1 (6 bases). The CDR3 contains 16 residues. V was cut by 3 bases and J by 1 base, with 12 bases left in between. CDR1 is KGHSH and CDR2 is LQKENI in the germline V gene. CDR3 in DNA: TGTGCCAGCTCACCGCCAGGGGTATTGAACACCGGGGAGCTGTTTTTT. Amino acid sequence: CASSPPGVLNTGELFF. The full variable domain, completed using reference TRBV18 and TRBJ2-2, is NAGVMQNPRHLVRRRGQEARLRCSPMKGHSHVYWYRQLPEEGLKFMVYLQKENIIDESGMPKERFSAEFPKEGPSILRIQQVVRGDSAAYFCASSPPGVLNTGELFFGEGSRLTVL.

The rearrangement links TRBV11-2 to TRBJ2-7; TRBD1 matches 10 bases. CDR3 length: 15 amino acids. From germline, CDR1 is SGHAT and CDR2 FQNNGV. V shed 4 bases and J 4 bases; nucleotides not matched to a gene: 7. The CDR3 region is CASSSIRDRGYEQYF. For the CDR3, the DNA is TGTGCCAGCAGCTCCATCCGGGACAGGGGATACGAGCAGTACTTC.

This clone showed up just a few times. The chain has TRBV15 and TRBJ1-1, with D unresolved. The V gene's germline CDR1 is LNHNV and CDR2 YYDKDF (reference sequence). CDR3 length: 12 amino acids. The germline V and J ends were trimmed by 3 bases and 1 base, with 3 bases remaining between them. The CDR3 here is CATSRQNTEAFF. CDR3 nucleotide sequence: TGTGCCACCAGCAGGCAGAACACTGAAGCTTTCTTT. Based on the CDR3 plus reference TRBV15 and TRBJ1-1, the full variable domain is DAMVIQNPRYQVTQFGKPVTLSCSQTLNHNVMYWYQQKSSQAPKLLFHYYDKDFNNEADTPDNFQSRRPNTSFCFLDIRSPGLGDTAMYLCATSRQNTEAFFGQGTRLTVV.

On this clone: Other DNA sequences from this sample encode an identical CDR3 as well. In DNA form, the CDR3 reads TGTGCCAGCAGCGTCGGGACTAGCGGGATCTACAATGAGCAGTTCTTC. It translates to CASSVGTSGIYNEQFF. The chain links TRBV9 to TRBJ2-1, with 13 bases identical to TRBD2. V dropped 2 bases and J dropped 3; count of bases not matched to a gene: 2. Looked up from germline, CDR1 is SGDLS and CDR2 is YYNGEE. The CDR3 covers 16 residues.

This clone occurred once. The rearrangement links TRBV7-9 to TRBJ2-5; 10 bases line up with TRBD2. The V segment lost 5 bases and the J segment 5 bases; nucleotides outside the gene matches: 11. This CDR3 spans 16 amino acids. In germline, CDR1 is SEHNR, CDR2 FQNEAQ (reference sequence). CDR3 loop: CASSPPSGRAWETQYF. The CDR3 DNA reads TGTGCCAGCAGCCCCCCGAGCGGGAGGGCTTGGGAGACCCAGTACTTC.

The rearrangement uses TRBV5-1 and TRBJ2-3; 9 bases line up with TRBD2. CDR1 and CDR2 from the germline V gene are SGHRS and YFSETQ. The CDR3 extends over 16 amino acids. Trimming removed 2 bases from V and 1 base from J; junction bases left unmatched: 5. CDR3 coding DNA: TGCGCCAGCAGCTTAAGCGGGAGGCGGGGCACAGATACGCAGTATTTT. Translation gives CASSLSGRRGTDTQYF. Filled out from reference TRBV5-1 and TRBJ2-3, the complete variable domain reads KAGVTQTPRYLIKTRGQQVTLSCSPISGHRSVSWYQQTPGQGLQFLFEYFSETQRNKGNFPGRFSGRQFSNSRSEMNVSTLELGDSALYLCASSLSGRRGTDTQYFGPGTRLTVL.